This TCR beta chain was captured in a study of cytomegalovirus exposure and HLA in healthy donors. Study information: The 120 validation repertoires used the same platform as the approximately 620 first-cohort repertoires (as reported by a later analysis). The study, taken as a whole, reports: Reports credit the classifier with highly specific, highly sensitive diagnosis of cytomegalovirus status. Many donors carried some public TCRs, although rarity characterized most TCR sequences.

There are 11 residues in the CDR3. Germline V lookup: CDR1 LNHDA, CDR2 SQIVND (reference sequence). The V gene end was trimmed by 8 bases and the J gene end by 15 bases; junction bases not matched to a gene: 10. The table came from immunoSEQ multiplex PCR; TCRdb's copy has only in-frame clones and leaves some out. The sample holds about 70,000 clones, 85% to 95% seen once. The donors formed part of the approximately 120-subject validation cohort, distinct from the roughly 630-subject first cohort. A remark on this clone: Its antigen is unidentified.

This clonotype was sampled from a woman younger than 30 in good health and CMV-seropositive. The V and J genes are TRBV19 and TRBJ2-4; 7 nucleotides align to TRBD1. Sample: PBMCs. The CDR3 here is CASRQGPFGYF. CDR3 DNA: TGTGCCAGTCGACAGGGACCGTTCGGGTACTTC.